One T cell receptor beta chain is described in this entry. The data derive from a study of blood T cell repertoires in COVID-19. The CDR3 runs to 12 residues. Trimming left V 6 bases short and J 7 bases short, with 10 bases between. Germline CDR1 is MNHEY and CDR2 is SVGAGI. Method: immunoSEQ multiplex PCR; TCRdb's copy keeps in-frame clones and lacks some. The sample shows around 120,000 clones, about three quarters of them seen only once. The chain has TRBV6-5 and TRBJ2-1; possible D gene TRBD1, 6 bases. Sequenced material: peripheral blood. This TCR was recovered from a human donor with acute or convalescent COVID-19. The donor label of this sample is uncertain. CDR3: CASSTGTNEQFF. The CDR3 nucleotides read TGTGCCAGCAGCACAGGGACGAATGAGCAGTTCTTC.